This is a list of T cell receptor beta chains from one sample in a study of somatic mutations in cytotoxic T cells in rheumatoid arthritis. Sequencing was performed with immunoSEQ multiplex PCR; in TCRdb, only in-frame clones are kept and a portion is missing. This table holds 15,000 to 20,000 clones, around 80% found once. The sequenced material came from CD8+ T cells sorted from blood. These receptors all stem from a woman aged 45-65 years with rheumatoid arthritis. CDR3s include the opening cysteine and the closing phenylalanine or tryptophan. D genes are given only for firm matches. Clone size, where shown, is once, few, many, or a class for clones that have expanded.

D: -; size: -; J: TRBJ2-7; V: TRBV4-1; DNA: TGCGCCAGCAGCCCCGACAGCTACGAGCAGTACTTC; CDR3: CASSPDSYEQYF
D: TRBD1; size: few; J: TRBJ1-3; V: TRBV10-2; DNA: TGCGCCAGCAGTGCAAACACAGGGGGCACTGGAAACACCATATATTTT; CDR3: CASSANTGGTGNTIYF
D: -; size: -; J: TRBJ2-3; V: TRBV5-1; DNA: TGCGCCAGCAGCTCTACCCTCAACAAAGATACGCAGTATTTT; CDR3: CASSSTLNKDTQYF
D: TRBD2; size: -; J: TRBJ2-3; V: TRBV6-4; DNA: TGTGCCAGCAGTGAGCGGGGGAGCACAGATACGCAGTATTTT; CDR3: CASSERGSTDTQYF
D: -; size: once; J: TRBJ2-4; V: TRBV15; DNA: TGTGCCACCGCATCCGGCAAAAACATTCAGTACTTC; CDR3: CATASGKNIQYF
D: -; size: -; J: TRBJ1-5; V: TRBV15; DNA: TGTGCCACCAGCAGAGTGCCAGGGGCAGAAAGTCAGCCCCAGCATTTT; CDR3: CATSRVPGAESQPQHF
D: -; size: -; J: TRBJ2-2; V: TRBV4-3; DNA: TGCGCCAGCAGCCAAGGACTAGGCGCAACCGGGGAGCTGTTTTTT; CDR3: CASSQGLGATGELFF
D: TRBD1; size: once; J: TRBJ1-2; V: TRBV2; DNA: TGTGCCAGCAGTGTCCTGGACAGGGTCCTTGCGGGTGGCTACACCTTC; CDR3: CASSVLDRVLAGGYTF
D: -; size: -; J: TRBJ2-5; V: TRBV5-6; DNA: TGTGCCAGCAGCTTGGAGGGTGAGACCCAGTACTTC; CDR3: CASSLEGETQYF
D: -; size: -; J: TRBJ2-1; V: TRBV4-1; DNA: TGCGCCAGCAGCCAAGTGGTAAGCTCCTACAATGAGCAGTTCTTC; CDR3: CASSQVVSSYNEQFF
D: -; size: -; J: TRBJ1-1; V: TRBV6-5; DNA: TGTGCCAGCAGTTACTCTAACGGTGGGACAACTGAAGCTTTCTTT; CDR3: CASSYSNGGTTEAFF
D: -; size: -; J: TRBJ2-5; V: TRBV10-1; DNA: TGCGCCAGCAGCGGGGAGGCTCAAGAGACCCAGTACTTC; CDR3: CASSGEAQETQYF
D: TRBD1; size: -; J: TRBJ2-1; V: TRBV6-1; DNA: TGTGCCAGCAGTTGGGACAGCTACAATGAGCAGTTCTTC; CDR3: CASSWDSYNEQFF
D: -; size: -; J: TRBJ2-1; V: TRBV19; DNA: TGTGCCAGTAGGAGCTCCTACAATGAGCAGTTCTTC; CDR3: CASRSSYNEQFF
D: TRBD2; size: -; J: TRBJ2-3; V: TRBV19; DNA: TGTGCCAGTAGTAATCCTAGCGGGGGGGGAACTAGCACAGATACGCAGTATTTT; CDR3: CASSNPSGGGTSTDTQYF
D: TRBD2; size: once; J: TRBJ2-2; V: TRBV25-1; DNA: TGTGCCAGCAGTGAAATAGCGGGGGGGCACACCGGGGAGCTGTTTTTT; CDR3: CASSEIAGGHTGELFF
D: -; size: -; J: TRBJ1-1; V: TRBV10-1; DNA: TGCGCCAGCAGTGACCCAGGAGCAGGGAGTAACACTGAAGCTTTCTTT; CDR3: CASSDPGAGSNTEAFF
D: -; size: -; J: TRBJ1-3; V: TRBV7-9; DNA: TGTGCCAGCCGGGGGCAGGGGAGCTCTGGAAACACCATATATTTT; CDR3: CASRGQGSSGNTIYF
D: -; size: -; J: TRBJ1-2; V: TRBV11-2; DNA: TGTGCCAGCAGCTTAGGGGGACGGACTTTGGGTGGCTACACCTTC; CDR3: CASSLGGRTLGGYTF
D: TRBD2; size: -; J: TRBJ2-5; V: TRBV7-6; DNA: TGTGCCAGCAGCTTAATGGGAGGCGGGAGAAGCGGAGAGACCCAGTACTTC; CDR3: CASSLMGGGRSGETQYF
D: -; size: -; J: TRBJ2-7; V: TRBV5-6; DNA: TGTGCCAGCAGCTTGACCGGGACGCGGGACTACGAGCAGTACTTC; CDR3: CASSLTGTRDYEQYF
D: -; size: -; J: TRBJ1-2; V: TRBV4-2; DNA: TGTGCCAGCAGCCAAGACAAGACAGATCGTCCCTATGGCTACACCTTC; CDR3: CASSQDKTDRPYGYTF
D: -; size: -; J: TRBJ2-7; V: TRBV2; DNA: TGTGCCAGTGGAACAGGAAGCTACGAGCAGTACTTC; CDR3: CASGTGSYEQYF
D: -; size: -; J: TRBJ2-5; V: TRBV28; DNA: TGTGCCAGCAGTTTCGGGGAGGAAGAGACCCAGTACTTC; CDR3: CASSFGEEETQYF
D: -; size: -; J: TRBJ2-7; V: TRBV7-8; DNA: TGTGCCAGCAGCTTAGGTCCCGAAGGCTACGAGCAGTACTTC; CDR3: CASSLGPEGYEQYF
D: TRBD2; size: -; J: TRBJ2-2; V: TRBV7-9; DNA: TGTGCCAGCAGCCCTAGCGGGGGGGCGAACACCGGGGAGCTGTTTTTT; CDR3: CASSPSGGANTGELFF
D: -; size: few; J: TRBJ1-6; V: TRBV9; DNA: TGTGCCAGCAGCGTAGGTCGTCCTTATAATTCACCCCTCCACTTT; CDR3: CASSVGRPYNSPLHF
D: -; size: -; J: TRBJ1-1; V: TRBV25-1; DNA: TGTGCCAGCAGTGACGAGACAGGCCATCCCGCTGAAGCTTTCTTT; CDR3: CASSDETGHPAEAFF
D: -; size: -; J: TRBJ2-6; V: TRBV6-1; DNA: TGTGCCAGCAGTGAAATGAGGGCTGGGGCCAACGTCCTGACTTTC; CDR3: CASSEMRAGANVLTF
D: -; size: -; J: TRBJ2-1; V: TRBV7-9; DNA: TGTGCCAGCAGCTTAGCGGGTAAGGGGCATGAGCAGTTCTTC; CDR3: CASSLAGKGHEQFF
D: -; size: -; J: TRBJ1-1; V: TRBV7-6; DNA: TGTGCCAGCAGCTTCTCTCCAGACATGAACACTGAAGCTTTCTTT; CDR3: CASSFSPDMNTEAFF
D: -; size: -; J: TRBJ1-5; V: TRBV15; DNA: TGTGCCACCAGCAGAGTGGGGCTCCAGCCCCAGCATTTT; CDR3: CATSRVGLQPQHF
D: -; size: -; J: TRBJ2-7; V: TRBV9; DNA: TGTGCCAGCAGCGTAGCCCCGGTAGACACCTCCTTCGAGCAGTACTTC; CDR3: CASSVAPVDTSFEQYF
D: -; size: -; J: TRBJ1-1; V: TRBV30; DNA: TGTGCCTGGAGCGAATCCACTGAAGCTTTCTTT; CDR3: CAWSESTEAFF
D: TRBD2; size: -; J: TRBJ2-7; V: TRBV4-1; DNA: TGCGCCAGCAGCCAAGATCTTACCGGGCTAGCGGGGGTTTACGAGCAGTACTTC; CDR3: CASSQDLTGLAGVYEQYF
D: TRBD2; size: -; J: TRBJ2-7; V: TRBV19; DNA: TGTGCCAGTAGTATATTAGCGGGAGGCGCCTACGAGCAGTACTTC; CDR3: CASSILAGGAYEQYF
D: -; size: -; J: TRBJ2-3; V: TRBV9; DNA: TGTGCCAGCAGTGAGGGTGGCGGGAACACAGATACGCAGTATTTT; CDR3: CASSEGGGNTDTQYF